These 12 T cell receptor beta chains share one sample of origin, sequenced in a study of Ad26.COV2.S vaccination and SARS-CoV-2 variants. Treatment given: 19 received Ad26.COV2.S at low or high dose, single or two shots; about 5 received placebo; per-sample allocation not given. Sample collection was performed on day 63 after the first vaccine or placebo injection. Generated by immunoSEQ multiplex PCR, the TCRdb table keeps only in-frame clones and is missing some. The sample yields around 320,000 clones, around 90% seen once. Specimen: peripheral blood, collected in a trial of Ad26.COV2.S vaccine versus placebo. The origin of the receptors is a person aged 18-60 years who received the Ad26.COV2.S COVID-19 vaccine or a placebo.

The genes are TRBV9 and TRBJ2-3; D ambiguous. The V gene's germline CDR1 is SGDLS and CDR2 YYNGEE. V dropped 0 bases and J dropped 0 bases, with 14 bases sitting between them. The CDR3 runs to 17 residues. CDR3 in amino acids: CASSVEGVLTSTDTQYF. In DNA form, the CDR3 reads TGTGCCAGCAGCGTAGAAGGAGTACTAACTAGCACAGATACGCAGTATTTT.

This chain uses TRBV19 with TRBJ1-5; D not certain. The CDR3 contains 12 residues. The ends were cut back, 0 bases at V and 13 bases at J, with 10 bases in the middle. Germline V CDR1 and CDR2: LNHDA, SQIVND (reference sequence). The CDR3 DNA reads TGTGCCAGTAGTATAGATCTGGGTCCACAGCATTTT. Residues: CASSIDLGPQHF.

This clone appeared a single time. The chain combines TRBV7-9 with TRBJ1-2; TRBD1 matches 8 bases. V lost 5 bases to trimming and J lost 8 bases; unmatched junction nucleotides: 13. The CDR3 is made up of 15 amino acids. Germline V gene sequence: CDR1 SEHNR, CDR2 FQNEAQ (reference sequence). The CDR3 DNA sequence: TGTGCCAGCAGCGGGTGGGCAGGGGGCGTTCGGGGCTACACCTTC. It encodes CASSGWAGGVRGYTF.

This chain connects TRBV15 to TRBJ1-3; no reliable D call. The germline CDR1 and CDR2 sequences are LNHNV and YYDKDF (reference sequence). V was trimmed by 0 bases and J by 2 bases, leaving 2 bases between them. CDR3 size: 13 residues. CDR3: CATSRDPGNTIYF. The CDR3 DNA sequence: TGTGCCACCAGCAGAGACCCTGGAAACACCATATATTTT.

V and J are TRBV19 and TRBJ1-3, with D uncertain. The CDR3 sequence is 13 residues long. Germline CDR1 and CDR2: LNHDA and SQIVND (reference sequence). Trimming pared 7 bases from V and 2 bases from J, leaving 9 bases between. CDR3 loop: CASKSGTGNTIYF. DNA for the CDR3: TGTGCCAGTAAAAGCGGGACTGGAAACACCATATATTTT.

Details on this clone: Within the sample, other DNA sequences also encode this same CDR3. This chain links TRBV24-1 with TRBJ1-5; 8 bases are shared with TRBD1. Germline assignment: CDR1 KGHDR and CDR2 SFDVKD. CDR3 length: 13 residues. The ends lost 7 bases at V and 5 bases at J; junction bases unmatched: 3. This chain's CDR3 is CATSDRGDQPQHF. The CDR3 DNA reads as TGTGCCACCAGCGACAGGGGCGATCAGCCCCAGCATTTT.

The chain employs TRBV10-3 and TRBJ1-5; D is possibly TRBD1 (5 bases). Trimming removed 0 bases at V and 9 bases at J, with 12 bases between. The CDR3 totals 14 residues. CDR1 and CDR2 from the germline V gene are ENHRY and SYGVKD. The CDR3 protein is CAISESGDGGPQHF. CDR3 in DNA: TGTGCCATCAGTGAGTCAGGGGACGGCGGGCCCCAGCATTTT.

The V and J genes are TRBV19 and TRBJ2-2, with D perhaps assigned TRBD1 or TRBD2 (5 bases each). The germline V and J ends were trimmed by 4 bases and 4 bases, with 10 bases remaining between them. CDR3 length equals 14 residues. Germline CDR1 is LNHDA and CDR2 is SQIVND (reference sequence). The CDR3 spells CASSRGRGTGELFF. The CDR3 region has the DNA TGTGCCAGTAGTAGGGGGAGAGGCACCGGGGAGCTGTTTTTT.

The chain employs TRBV4-2 and TRBJ2-3; TRBD1 matches at 10 bases. Per germline, CDR1 LGHNA and CDR2 YNFKEQ. V lost 1 base and J lost 4; bases outside the gene matches: 5. The CDR3 length is 16 residues. The CDR3 reads CASSQVSGQGADTQYF. CDR3 in DNA: TGTGCCAGCAGCCAAGTCTCAGGACAGGGGGCAGATACGCAGTATTTT.

The J gene is TRBJ1-1, the V gene TRBV6-5; TRBD1 agrees at 9 bases. V was pared by 10 bases and J by 4 bases, with 10 bases of the junction left unmatched. The CDR3 extends over 14 amino acids. Germline V gene data show CDR1 as MNHEY and CDR2 as SVGAGI. DNA of the CDR3: TGTGCCACCGAAAAGGGACAGGGAGCCACTGAAGCTTTCTTT. Amino acid sequence: CATEKGQGATEAFF.

The genes are TRBV29-1 and TRBJ1-2, with 8 positions matching TRBD1. The CDR3 is made up of 12 amino acids. Germline CDR1 and CDR2: SQVTM and ANQGSEA. The junction had 12 bases not matched to a gene; V was cut back by 6 bases and J by 12 bases. CDR3 protein: CSVASDRVGNTF. The CDR3 DNA follows: TGCAGCGTGGCCTCGGACAGGGTGGGTAACACCTTC.

This sequence joins TRBV6-5 and TRBJ1-4; 8 nucleotides align to TRBD1. There are 15 residues in the CDR3. The germline CDR1 and CDR2 sequences are MNHEY and SVGAGI. V trimming: 0 bases; J trimming: 11 bases; junction bases outside the gene matches: 8. In DNA, the CDR3 is TGTGCCAGCAGTTACTCCTCAGGGGGCGCCCATAAACTGTTTTTT. Translated, it gives CASSYSSGGAHKLFF.